A selection of T cell receptor beta chains follows, all from one sample in a study of regulatory T cells in long-lasting Graves disease. TCRdb recomputed calls from the multiplex PCR reads with MiXCR, one row per CDR3 protein. The table records about 540,000 distinct CDR3 sequences, roughly 13% of them present only once. The same data also contributed to another study, on T cells in Graves' hyperthyroidism and ophthalmopathy.

Sequencing was performed on peripheral blood mononuclear cells (PBMCs), taken at new diagnosis, from a patient treated with antithyroid drugs. The receptors here all came from a man aged 25-45 years with Graves disease. Each CDR3 is given with its conserved first and last residue. Fields, in order: J gene, V gene, D gene, CDR3 length, clone size, CDR3 protein, CDR3 DNA. D genes are given only for firm matches. Clone size is given for some rows only: seen once, a few or many times, or a class if the clone is expanded.

TRBJ2-4 TRBV30 . 13 many CAWRGLGPSTQYF TGTGCCTGGAGGGGTCTGGGGCCCTCAACCCAGTACTTC
TRBJ2-1 TRBV11-2 . 14 many CASSLAGDDNEQFF TGTGCCAGCAGCTTAGCCGGGGACGACAATGAGCAGTTCTTC
TRBJ2-7 TRBV28 . 14 . CASGRTSLIYEQYF TGTGCCAGCGGGAGGACATCCCTAATCTACGAGCAGTACTTC
TRBJ2-5 TRBV20-1 . 13 once CSARAPSAETQYF TGCAGTGCTAGGGCCCCGTCCGCAGAGACCCAGTACTTC
TRBJ1-2 TRBV20-1 . 15 . CSARGEGRTYYGYTF TGCAGTGCTAGGGGGGAAGGACGGACCTACTATGGCTACACCTTC
TRBJ1-1 TRBV25-1 . 13 many CASSEGPNTEAFF TGTGCCAGCTCGGAGGGGCCGAACACTGAAGCTTTCTTT
TRBJ2-1 TRBV30 . 11 many CAGREYNEQFF TGTGCCGGCCGGGAATACAATGAGCAGTTCTTC
TRBJ2-3 TRBV29-1 . 14 few CSVDGGPSTDTQYF TGCAGCGTTGATGGTGGCCCTAGCACAGATACGCAGTATTTT
TRBJ1-1 TRBV20-1 . 14 many CSARLGHLNTEAFF TGCAGTGCTAGGCTGGGCCACCTGAACACTGAAGCTTTCTTT
TRBJ2-4 TRBV20-1 TRBD2 16 many CSASPGTSGRGDIQYF TGCAGTGCTAGCCCCGGGACTAGCGGGAGGGGGGACATTCAGTACTTC
TRBJ2-3 TRBV20-1 . 10 many CSARDATQYF TGCAGTGCTAGAGATGCGACGCAGTATTTT
TRBJ1-6 TRBV14 . 14 few CASSHTGLDSPLHF TGTGCCAGCAGCCATACAGGGCTGGATTCACCCCTCCACTTT
TRBJ2-3 TRBV5-1 TRBD1 16 few CASSLGGTGPGDTQYF TGCGCCAGCAGCTTGGGCGGGACAGGCCCCGGGGATACGCAGTATTTT
TRBJ1-6 TRBV30 . 11 . CAWSANSPLHF TGTGCCTGGAGTGCCAATTCACCCCTCCACTTT
TRBJ2-1 TRBV18 . 14 few CASSPRDWDNEQFF TGTGCCAGCTCTCCCCGGGACTGGGACAATGAGCAGTTCTTC
TRBJ2-6 TRBV10-3 . 16 many CAISDRLASGANVLTF TGTGCCATCAGTGATAGACTGGCTTCTGGGGCCAACGTCCTGACTTTC
TRBJ2-5 TRBV10-2 TRBD2 14 . CASREGLAEETQYF TGCGCCAGCAGAGAGGGACTAGCGGAAGAGACCCAGTACTTC
TRBJ1-2 TRBV24-1 . 13 . CATSDLGPYGYTF TGTGCCACCAGTGATTTAGGGCCGTATGGCTACACCTTC
TRBJ2-7 TRBV5-1 TRBD2 15 many CASSALAGGSYEQYF TGCGCCAGCAGCGCCCTGGCGGGAGGGTCCTACGAGCAGTACTTC
TRBJ2-1 TRBV10-3 TRBD2 14 . CASRGERRSNEQFF TGTGCCAGCCGGGGGGAGCGGCGGAGCAATGAGCAGTTCTTC
TRBJ2-3 TRBV19 . 14 few CASSAAPGGETQYF TGTGCCAGTAGTGCAGCCCCAGGAGGGGAGACGCAGTATTTT
TRBJ1-4 TRBV27 TRBD1 15 many CASSAQQGAGEKLFF TGTGCCAGCAGTGCCCAACAGGGGGCCGGTGAAAAACTGTTTTTT
TRBJ1-4 TRBV5-1 . 17 . CASSPYDWTVLNEKLFF TGCGCCAGCAGCCCTTACGACTGGACAGTCCTTAATGAAAAACTGTTTTTT
TRBJ1-2 TRBV12-3/TRBV12-4 . 14 many CASSIQGTSGGYTF TGTGCCAGCAGCATCCAGGGAACCTCGGGAGGCTACACCTTC
TRBJ1-2 TRBV5-1 TRBD1 16 many CASSSNGQGPSYGYTF TGCGCCAGCAGCTCGAATGGACAGGGACCAAGCTATGGCTACACCTTC
TRBJ2-4 TRBV27 . 14 many CASSPRGAKNIQYF TGTGCCAGCAGCCCCAGGGGAGCCAAAAACATTCAGTACTTC
TRBJ2-2 TRBV11-2 TRBD1 16 many CASSLAGQVTTGELFF TGTGCCAGCAGCTTAGCGGGACAGGTTACCACCGGGGAGCTGTTTTTT
TRBJ1-2 TRBV30 . 13 many CAWSIQVNYGYTF TGTGCCTGGAGTATACAGGTGAACTATGGCTACACCTTC
TRBJ2-5 TRBV7-7 . 14 . CASSLDLAEETQYF TGTGCTAGCAGCTTAGATTTGGCGGAAGAGACCCAGTACTTC
TRBJ1-1 TRBV13 . 18 few CASSFRQTTAYMNTEAFF TGTGCCAGCAGTTTCAGACAGACGACGGCTTATATGAACACTGAAGCTTTCTTT
TRBJ1-5 TRBV10-2 TRBD1 13 many CASRGQVDQPQHF TGCGCCAGCAGAGGACAGGTAGATCAGCCCCAGCATTTT